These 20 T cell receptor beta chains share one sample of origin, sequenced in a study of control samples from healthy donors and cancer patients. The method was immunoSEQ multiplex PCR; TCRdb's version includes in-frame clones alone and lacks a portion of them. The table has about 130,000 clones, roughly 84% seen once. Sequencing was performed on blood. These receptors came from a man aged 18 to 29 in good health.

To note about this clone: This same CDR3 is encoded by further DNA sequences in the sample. In DNA, the CDR3 is TGCGCCAGCAGTGGACTAGCGGGGGGAGATACGCAGTATTTT. Its protein is CASSGLAGGDTQYF. J is TRBJ2-3 and V is TRBV10-1; the match to TRBD2 covers 13 bases. The junction had 0 bases not matched to a gene; V was cut back by 4 bases and J by 5 bases. In germline, CDR1 is WNHNN, CDR2 SYGVQD (reference sequence). This CDR3 region has 14 residues.

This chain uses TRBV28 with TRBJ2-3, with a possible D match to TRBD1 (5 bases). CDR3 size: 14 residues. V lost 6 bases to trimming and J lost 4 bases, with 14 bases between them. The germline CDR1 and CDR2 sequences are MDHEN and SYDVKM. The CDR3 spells CASRAGRWADTQYF. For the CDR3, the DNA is TGTGCCAGCAGGGCAGGGCGGTGGGCAGATACGCAGTATTTT.

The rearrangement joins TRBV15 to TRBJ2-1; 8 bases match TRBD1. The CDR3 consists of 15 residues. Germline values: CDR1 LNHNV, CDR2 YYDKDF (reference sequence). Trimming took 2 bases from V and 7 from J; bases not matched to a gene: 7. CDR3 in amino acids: CATSRPGQGVNEQFF. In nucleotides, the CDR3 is TGTGCCACCAGCAGACCCGGACAGGGAGTGAATGAGCAGTTCTTC. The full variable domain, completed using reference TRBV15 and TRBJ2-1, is DAMVIQNPRYQVTQFGKPVTLSCSQTLNHNVMYWYQQKSSQAPKLLFHYYDKDFNNEADTPDNFQSRRPNTSFCFLDIRSPGLGDTAMYLCATSRPGQGVNEQFFGPGTRLTVL.

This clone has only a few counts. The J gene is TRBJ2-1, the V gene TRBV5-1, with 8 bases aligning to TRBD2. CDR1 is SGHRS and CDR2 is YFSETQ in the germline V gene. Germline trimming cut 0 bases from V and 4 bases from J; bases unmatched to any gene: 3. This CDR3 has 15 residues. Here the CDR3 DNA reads TGCGCCAGCAGCTTGGTGCCTAGCGGGTACAATGAGCAGTTCTTC. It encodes CASSLVPSGYNEQFF.

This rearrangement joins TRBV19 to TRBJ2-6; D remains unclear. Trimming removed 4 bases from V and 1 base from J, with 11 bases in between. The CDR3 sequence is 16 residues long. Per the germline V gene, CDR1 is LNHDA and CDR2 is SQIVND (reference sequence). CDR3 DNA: TGTGCCAGTAGTAAGGACGGATTTTCTGGGGCCAACGTCCTGACTTTC. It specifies CASSKDGFSGANVLTF.

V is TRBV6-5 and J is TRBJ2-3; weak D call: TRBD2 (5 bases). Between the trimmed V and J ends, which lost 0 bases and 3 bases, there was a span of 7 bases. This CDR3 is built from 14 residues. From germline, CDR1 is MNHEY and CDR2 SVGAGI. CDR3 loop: CASSYSGVTDTQYF. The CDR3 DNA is TGTGCCAGCAGTTACTCGGGAGTTACAGATACGCAGTATTTT.

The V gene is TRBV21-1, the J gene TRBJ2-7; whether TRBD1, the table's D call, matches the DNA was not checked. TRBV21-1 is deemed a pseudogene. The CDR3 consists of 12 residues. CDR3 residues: CASSGRPTVQYF. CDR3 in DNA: TGTGCCAGCAGCGGCAGGCCTACGGTGCAGTACTTC.

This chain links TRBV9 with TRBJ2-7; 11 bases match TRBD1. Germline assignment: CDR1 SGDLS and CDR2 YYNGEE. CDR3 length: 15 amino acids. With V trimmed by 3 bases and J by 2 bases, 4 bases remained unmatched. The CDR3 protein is CASSAGQGAPYEQYF. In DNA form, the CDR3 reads TGTGCCAGCAGCGCCGGACAGGGGGCCCCCTACGAGCAGTACTTC.

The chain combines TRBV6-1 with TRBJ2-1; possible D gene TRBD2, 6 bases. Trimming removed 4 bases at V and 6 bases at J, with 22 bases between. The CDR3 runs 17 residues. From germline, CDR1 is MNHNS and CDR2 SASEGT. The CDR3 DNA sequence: TGTGCCAGCAGTGTGGGACCCCAGCTAGCGTTTGGCAATGAGCAGTTCTTC. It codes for CASSVGPQLAFGNEQFF.

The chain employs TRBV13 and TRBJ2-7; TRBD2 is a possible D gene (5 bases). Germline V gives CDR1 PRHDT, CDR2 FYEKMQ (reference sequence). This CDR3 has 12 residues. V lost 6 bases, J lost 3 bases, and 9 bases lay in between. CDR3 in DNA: TGTGCCAGCAGTATCGGGGTCTACGAGCAGTACTTC. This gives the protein CASSIGVYEQYF.

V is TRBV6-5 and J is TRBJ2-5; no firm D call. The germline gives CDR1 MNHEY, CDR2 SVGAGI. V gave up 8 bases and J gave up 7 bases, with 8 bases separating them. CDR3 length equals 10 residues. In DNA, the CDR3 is TGTGCCAGCGGGCGGCGGACCCAGTACTTC. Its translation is CASGRRTQYF.

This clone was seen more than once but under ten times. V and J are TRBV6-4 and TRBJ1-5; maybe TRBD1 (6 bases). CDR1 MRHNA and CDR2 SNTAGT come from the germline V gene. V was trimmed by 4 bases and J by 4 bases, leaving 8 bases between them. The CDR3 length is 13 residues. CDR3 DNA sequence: TGTGCCAGCAGTGGACAGGAGAATCAGCCCCAGCATTTT. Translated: CASSGQENQPQHF.

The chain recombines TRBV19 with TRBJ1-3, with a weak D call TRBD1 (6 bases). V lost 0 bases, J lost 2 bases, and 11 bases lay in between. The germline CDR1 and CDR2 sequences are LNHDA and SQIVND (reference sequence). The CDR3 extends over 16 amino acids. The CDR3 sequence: CASSIDMGAAGNTIYF. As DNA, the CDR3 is TGTGCCAGTAGTATAGATATGGGGGCCGCTGGAAACACCATATATTTT. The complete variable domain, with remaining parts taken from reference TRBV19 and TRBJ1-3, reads DGGITQSPKYLFRKEGQNVTLSCEQNLNHDAMYWYRQDPGQGLRLIYYSQIVNDFQKGDIAEGYSVSREKKESFPLTVTSAQKNPTAFYLCASSIDMGAAGNTIYFGEGSWLTVV.

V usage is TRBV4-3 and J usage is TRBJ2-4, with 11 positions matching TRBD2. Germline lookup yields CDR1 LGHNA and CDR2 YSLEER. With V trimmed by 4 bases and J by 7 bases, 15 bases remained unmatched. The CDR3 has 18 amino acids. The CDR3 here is CASSPSWGTSGIRNIQYF. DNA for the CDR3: TGCGCCAGCAGCCCTTCTTGGGGGACTAGCGGTATAAGGAACATTCAGTACTTC.

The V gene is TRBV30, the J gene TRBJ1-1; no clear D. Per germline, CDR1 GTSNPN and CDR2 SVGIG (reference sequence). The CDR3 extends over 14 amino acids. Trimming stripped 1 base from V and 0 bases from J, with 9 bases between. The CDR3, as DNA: TGTGCCTGGAGTGGGCCCTCTATGAACACTGAAGCTTTCTTT. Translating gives CAWSGPSMNTEAFF.

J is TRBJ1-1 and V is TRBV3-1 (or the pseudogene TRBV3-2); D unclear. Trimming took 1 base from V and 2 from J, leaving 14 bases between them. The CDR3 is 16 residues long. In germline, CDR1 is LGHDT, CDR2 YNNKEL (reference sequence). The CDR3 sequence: CASSQGSRRLNTEAFF. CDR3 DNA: TGTGCCAGCAGCCAAGGTTCCCGTCGGCTTAACACTGAAGCTTTCTTT.

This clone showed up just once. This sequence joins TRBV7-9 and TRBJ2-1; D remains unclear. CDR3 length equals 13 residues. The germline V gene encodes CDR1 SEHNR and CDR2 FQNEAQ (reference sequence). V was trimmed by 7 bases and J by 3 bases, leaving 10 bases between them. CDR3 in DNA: TGTGCCAGCAAGGTCGGGTACTACAATGAGCAGTTCTTC. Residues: CASKVGYYNEQFF. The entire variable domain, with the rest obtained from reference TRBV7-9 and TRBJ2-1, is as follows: DTGVSQNPRHKITKRGQNVTFRCDPISEHNRLYWYRQTLGQGPEFLTYFQNEAQLEKSRLLSDRFSAERPKGSFSTLEIQRTEQGDSAMYLCASKVGYYNEQFFGPGTRLTVL.

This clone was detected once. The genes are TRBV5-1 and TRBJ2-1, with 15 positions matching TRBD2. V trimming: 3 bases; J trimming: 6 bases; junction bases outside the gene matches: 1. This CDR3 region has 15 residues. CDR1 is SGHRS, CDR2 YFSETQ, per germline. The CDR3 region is CASSWTSGRANEQFF. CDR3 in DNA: TGCGCCAGCAGCTGGACTAGCGGGAGGGCCAATGAGCAGTTCTTC.

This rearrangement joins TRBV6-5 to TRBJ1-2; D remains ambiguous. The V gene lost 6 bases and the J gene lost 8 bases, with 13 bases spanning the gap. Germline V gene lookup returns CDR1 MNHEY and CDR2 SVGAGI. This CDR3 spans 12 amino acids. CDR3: CASRLTAGGYTF. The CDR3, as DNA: TGTGCCAGCAGATTAACCGCGGGGGGCTACACCTTC.

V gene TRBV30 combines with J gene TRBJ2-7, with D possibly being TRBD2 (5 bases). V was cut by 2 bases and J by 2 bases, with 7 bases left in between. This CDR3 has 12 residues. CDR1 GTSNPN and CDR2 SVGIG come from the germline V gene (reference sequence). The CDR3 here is CAWSTGTYEQYF. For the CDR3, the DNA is TGTGCCTGGAGTACGGGAACCTACGAGCAGTACTTC.